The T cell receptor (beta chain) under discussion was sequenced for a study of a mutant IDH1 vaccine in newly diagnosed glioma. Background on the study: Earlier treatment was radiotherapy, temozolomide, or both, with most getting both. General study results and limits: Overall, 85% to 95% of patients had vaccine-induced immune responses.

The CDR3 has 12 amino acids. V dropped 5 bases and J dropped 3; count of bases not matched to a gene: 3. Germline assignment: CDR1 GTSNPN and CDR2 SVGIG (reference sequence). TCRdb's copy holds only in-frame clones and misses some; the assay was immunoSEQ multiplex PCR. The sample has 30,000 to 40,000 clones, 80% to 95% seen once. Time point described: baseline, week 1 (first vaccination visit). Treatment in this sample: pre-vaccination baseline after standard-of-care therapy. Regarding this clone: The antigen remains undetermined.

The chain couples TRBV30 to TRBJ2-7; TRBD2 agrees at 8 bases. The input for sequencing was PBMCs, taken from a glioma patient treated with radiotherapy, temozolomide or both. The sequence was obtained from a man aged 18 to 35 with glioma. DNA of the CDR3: TGTGCCTGGGCTAGCGGGCACTACGAGCAGTACTTC. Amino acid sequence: CAWASGHYEQYF.